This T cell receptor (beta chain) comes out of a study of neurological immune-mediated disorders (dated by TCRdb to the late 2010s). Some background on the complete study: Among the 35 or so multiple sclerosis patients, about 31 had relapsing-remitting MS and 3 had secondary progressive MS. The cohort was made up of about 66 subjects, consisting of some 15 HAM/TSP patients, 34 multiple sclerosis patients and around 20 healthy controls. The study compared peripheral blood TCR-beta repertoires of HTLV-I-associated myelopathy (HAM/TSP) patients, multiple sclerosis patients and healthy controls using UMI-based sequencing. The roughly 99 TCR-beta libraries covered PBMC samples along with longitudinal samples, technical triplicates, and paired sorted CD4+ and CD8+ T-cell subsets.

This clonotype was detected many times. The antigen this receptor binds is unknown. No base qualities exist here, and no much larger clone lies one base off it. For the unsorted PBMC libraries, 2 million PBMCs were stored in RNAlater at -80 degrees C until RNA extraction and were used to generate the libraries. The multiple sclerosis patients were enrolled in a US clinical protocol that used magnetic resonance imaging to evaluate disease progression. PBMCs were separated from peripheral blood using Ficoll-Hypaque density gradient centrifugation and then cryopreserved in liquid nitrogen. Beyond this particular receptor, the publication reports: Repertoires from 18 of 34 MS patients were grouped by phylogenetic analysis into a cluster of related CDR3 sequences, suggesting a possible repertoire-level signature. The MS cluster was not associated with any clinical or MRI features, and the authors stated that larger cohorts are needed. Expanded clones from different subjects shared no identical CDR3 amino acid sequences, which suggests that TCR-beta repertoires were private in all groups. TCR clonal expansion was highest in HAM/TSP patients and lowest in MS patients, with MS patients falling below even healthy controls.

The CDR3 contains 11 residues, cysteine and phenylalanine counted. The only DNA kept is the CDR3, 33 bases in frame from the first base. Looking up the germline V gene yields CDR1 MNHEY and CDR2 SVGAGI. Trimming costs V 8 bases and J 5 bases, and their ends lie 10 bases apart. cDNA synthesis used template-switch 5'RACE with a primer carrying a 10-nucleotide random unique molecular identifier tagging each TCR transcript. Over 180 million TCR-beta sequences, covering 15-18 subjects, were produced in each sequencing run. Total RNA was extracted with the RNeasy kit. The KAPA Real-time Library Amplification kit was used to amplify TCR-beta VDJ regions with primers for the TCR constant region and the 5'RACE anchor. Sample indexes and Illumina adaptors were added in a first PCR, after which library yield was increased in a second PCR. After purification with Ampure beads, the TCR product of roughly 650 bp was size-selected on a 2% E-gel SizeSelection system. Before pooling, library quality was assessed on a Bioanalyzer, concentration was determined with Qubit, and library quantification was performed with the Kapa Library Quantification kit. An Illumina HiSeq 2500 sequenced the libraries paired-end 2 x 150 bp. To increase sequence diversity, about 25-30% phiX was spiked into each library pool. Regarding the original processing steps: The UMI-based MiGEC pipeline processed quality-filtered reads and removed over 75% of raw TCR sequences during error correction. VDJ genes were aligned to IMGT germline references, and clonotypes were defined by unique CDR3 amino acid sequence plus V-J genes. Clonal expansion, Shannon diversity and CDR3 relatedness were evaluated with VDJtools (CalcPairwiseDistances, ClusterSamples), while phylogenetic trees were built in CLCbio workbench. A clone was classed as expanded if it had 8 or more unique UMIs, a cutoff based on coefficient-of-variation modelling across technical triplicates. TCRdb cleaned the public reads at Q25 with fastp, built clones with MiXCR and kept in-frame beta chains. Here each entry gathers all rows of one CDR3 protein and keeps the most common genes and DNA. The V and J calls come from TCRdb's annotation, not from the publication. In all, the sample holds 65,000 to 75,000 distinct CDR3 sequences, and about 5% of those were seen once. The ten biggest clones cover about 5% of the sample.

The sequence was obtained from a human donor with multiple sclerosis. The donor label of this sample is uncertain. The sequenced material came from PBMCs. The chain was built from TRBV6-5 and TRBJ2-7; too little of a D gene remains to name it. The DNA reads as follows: TGTGCCAGCCGCGATGGCCACGAGCAGTACTTC. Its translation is CASRDGHEQYF.